The T cell receptor beta chain described here comes from a study of vaccination and CD4 T cells after COVID-19. Study details: Overlapping peptides of the spike proteins of SARS-CoV-2, HCoV-NL63, HCoV-OC43 and HCoV-229E were used for cell stimulation. Study-level results: Convalescent patients gained a median about 90% of their reactive clones only post-vaccination.

CDR1 is DFQATT and CDR2 is SNEGSKA in the germline V gene (reference sequence). V was cut by 6 bases and J by 6 bases, with 8 bases left in between. The CDR3 is 11 residues long. The Oncomine TCR Beta short-read assay sequenced DNA from cultured CD4+ T cells. In TCRdb, the PCR reads were re-called with MiXCR into one record per CDR3 protein. The sample carries about 19,000 distinct CDR3 sequences, about 50% recorded once. This sample's treatment: roughly 11-day PBMC culture with coronavirus spike peptide pools or control peptides (ViraFEST assay). A remark on this clonotype: As yet, its antigen is unknown.

This clonotype was obtained from a human donor who had recovered from COVID-19. The specimen comprised CD4+ T cells from blood, cultured in vitro, sampled after SARS-CoV-2 vaccination. The V and J genes are TRBV20-1 and TRBJ1-4, with unresolved D. The CDR3 coding sequence is TGCAGTGCGCGACATGATGAAAAACTGTTTTTT. Translating gives CSARHDEKLFF.